These T cell receptor beta chains were read from a single sample in a study of siplizumab effects on memory and regulatory T cells. The table came from immunoSEQ multiplex PCR; TCRdb's copy has only in-frame clones and leaves some out. The data hold approximately 70,000 clones, with 75% to 95% observed a single time. Sequences were obtained from CD8+ T cells sorted from blood. The receptors shown here come from a human donor in good health. The CDR3 runs from the conserved cysteine through the conserved F or W. Each record gives: J gene, clone size, V gene, D gene, CDR3 protein, CDR3 DNA. A D gene is named only where the DNA matches it firmly. Only some rows state a clone size, as once, few, many or a class for expanded clones.

J: TRBJ2-3; size: NA; V: TRBV7-2; D: TRBD2; CDR3: CASSFGAGEGDTQYF; DNA: TGTGCCAGCAGCTTCGGGGCGGGAGAAGGAGATACGCAGTATTTT
J: TRBJ2-3; size: NA; V: TRBV7-9; D: NA; CDR3: CASLHPLEPTDTQYF; DNA: TGTGCCAGCCTCCACCCCCTAGAGCCCACAGATACGCAGTATTTT
J: TRBJ2-7; size: NA; V: TRBV4-1; D: NA; CDR3: CASSGPSSYEQYF; DNA: TGCGCCAGCAGCGGGCCGAGCTCCTACGAGCAGTACTTC
J: TRBJ2-7; size: NA; V: TRBV30; D: NA; CDR3: CAWSVPLGSRVSYEQYF; DNA: TGTGCCTGGAGTGTACCTTTAGGTTCCAGGGTCTCCTACGAGCAGTACTTC
J: TRBJ2-1; size: once; V: TRBV5-1; D: NA; CDR3: CASSPSSYNEQFF; DNA: TGCGCCAGCAGCCCTAGCTCCTACAATGAGCAGTTCTTC
J: TRBJ2-5; size: NA; V: TRBV5-6; D: NA; CDR3: CASSLDQGGGQETQYF; DNA: TGTGCCAGCAGCTTGGATCAGGGAGGGGGCCAAGAGACCCAGTACTTC
J: TRBJ1-2; size: NA; V: TRBV19; D: TRBD1; CDR3: CASSIFVRDSSGYTF; DNA: TGTGCCAGTAGTATTTTTGTGAGGGACAGCTCTGGCTACACCTTC
J: TRBJ2-2; size: NA; V: TRBV5-4; D: TRBD1; CDR3: CASSPGDRAATGELFF; DNA: TGTGCCAGCAGCCCAGGGGACAGGGCCGCAACCGGGGAGCTGTTTTTT
J: TRBJ2-7; size: NA; V: TRBV27; D: NA; CDR3: CASSLSWRGMSYEQYF; DNA: TGTGCCAGCAGTTTATCGTGGAGGGGGATGTCCTACGAGCAGTACTTC
J: TRBJ1-5; size: once; V: TRBV7-2; D: TRBD1; CDR3: CASSPNDRVSNQPQHF; DNA: TGTGCCAGCAGCCCAAATGACAGGGTTAGCAATCAGCCCCAGCATTTT
J: TRBJ2-7; size: NA; V: TRBV7-9; D: TRBD2; CDR3: CASNSFGEGLYEQYF; DNA: TGTGCCAGCAACTCTTTCGGGGAGGGGCTCTACGAGCAGTACTTC
J: TRBJ2-1; size: few; V: TRBV2; D: NA; CDR3: CASSVDSSYNEQFF; DNA: TGTGCCAGCAGTGTAGACAGCTCCTACAATGAGCAGTTCTTC
J: TRBJ1-5; size: NA; V: TRBV19; D: NA; CDR3: CASSIGGRGMGQPQHF; DNA: TGTGCCAGTAGTATAGGAGGGCGGGGGATGGGACAGCCCCAGCATTTT
J: TRBJ1-2; size: once; V: TRBV11-2; D: NA; CDR3: CASSSGTSYGYTF; DNA: TGTGCCAGCAGCTCCGGGACTTCCTATGGCTACACCTTC
J: TRBJ2-7; size: NA; V: TRBV7-9; D: TRBD2; CDR3: CASVLREGPYEQYF; DNA: TGTGCCAGCGTACTCCGGGAGGGCCCCTACGAGCAGTACTTC
J: TRBJ1-1; size: NA; V: TRBV2; D: NA; CDR3: CASIEGSNTEAFF; DNA: TGTGCCAGCATTGAGGGCTCGAACACTGAAGCTTTCTTT
J: TRBJ2-6; size: NA; V: TRBV7-2; D: NA; CDR3: CASSSGGAPGSGANVLTF; DNA: TGTGCCAGCAGCTCCGGGGGAGCCCCTGGCTCTGGGGCCAACGTCCTGACTTTC
J: TRBJ2-1; size: NA; V: TRBV6-1; D: TRBD2; CDR3: CASSDPGTTYNEQFF; DNA: TGTGCCAGCAGTGATCCCGGGACTACCTACAATGAGCAGTTCTTC
J: TRBJ2-1; size: NA; V: TRBV6-1; D: TRBD2; CDR3: CASSEAGGTSSYNEQFF; DNA: TGTGCCAGCAGTGAAGCGGGAGGGACCAGCTCCTACAATGAGCAGTTCTTC
J: TRBJ2-4; size: NA; V: TRBV5-4; D: TRBD2; CDR3: CASTRERGDLLAKNIQYF; DNA: TGTGCCAGCACCCGGGAGCGGGGGGACCTACTAGCCAAAAACATTCAGTACTTC
J: TRBJ2-7; size: once; V: TRBV19; D: TRBD2; CDR3: CASSRAGGTYEQYF; DNA: TGTGCCAGTAGTAGGGCGGGAGGCACCTACGAGCAGTACTTC
J: TRBJ1-1; size: few; V: TRBV19; D: NA; CDR3: CASMGAGNTEAFF; DNA: TGTGCCAGTATGGGGGCGGGGAACACTGAAGCTTTCTTT
J: TRBJ1-5; size: few; V: TRBV19; D: NA; CDR3: CASSSDQYSNQPQHF; DNA: TGTGCCAGTAGTTCGGACCAGTATAGCAATCAGCCCCAGCATTTT
J: TRBJ2-1; size: NA; V: TRBV6-5; D: NA; CDR3: CASSYEGNSYNEQFF; DNA: TGTGCCAGCAGTTACGAAGGGAACTCCTACAATGAGCAGTTCTTC
J: TRBJ1-5; size: NA; V: TRBV6-1; D: NA; CDR3: CASRTLDGPYQPQHF; DNA: TGTGCCAGCAGGACCCTGGACGGCCCATATCAGCCCCAGCATTTT
J: TRBJ1-1; size: once; V: TRBV6-5; D: NA; CDR3: CASRETENTEAFF; DNA: TGTGCCAGCAGAGAGACAGAGAACACTGAAGCTTTCTTT
J: TRBJ2-7; size: NA; V: TRBV27; D: NA; CDR3: CASSLQMDLGVWEQYF; DNA: TGTGCCAGCAGTTTACAAATGGACCTGGGGGTTTGGGAGCAGTACTTC
J: TRBJ1-2; size: NA; V: TRBV7-9; D: NA; CDR3: CASSLAQTYGYTF; DNA: TGTGCCAGCAGCTTAGCACAGACCTATGGCTACACCTTC
J: TRBJ1-3; size: NA; V: TRBV7-9; D: NA; CDR3: CASSLASDSISGNTIYF; DNA: TGTGCCAGCAGCTTAGCGTCTGACAGTATCTCTGGAAACACCATATATTTT
J: TRBJ2-7; size: NA; V: TRBV29-1; D: TRBD1; CDR3: CSVEEGTGTYEQYF; DNA: TGCAGCGTTGAAGAGGGGACAGGGACCTACGAGCAGTACTTC
J: TRBJ2-7; size: NA; V: TRBV7-9; D: NA; CDR3: CASSGETGEQYF; DNA: TGTGCCAGCAGCGGGGAAACCGGCGAGCAGTACTTC
J: TRBJ2-7; size: NA; V: TRBV5-4; D: TRBD2; CDR3: CASSPWLAGGPAEQYF; DNA: TGTGCCAGCAGCCCTTGGCTAGCGGGGGGACCCGCGGAGCAGTACTTC
J: TRBJ1-3; size: NA; V: TRBV6-1; D: NA; CDR3: CASSEAGFGGNTIYF; DNA: TGTGCCAGCAGTGAAGCAGGATTTGGTGGAAACACCATATATTTT
J: TRBJ1-4; size: NA; V: TRBV7-9; D: NA; CDR3: CASSLGLTNEKLFF; DNA: TGTGCCAGCAGCTTGGGGTTGACTAATGAAAAACTGTTTTTT
J: TRBJ2-3; size: NA; V: TRBV27; D: NA; CDR3: CASSPGLSTDTQYF; DNA: TGTGCCAGCAGTCCAGGACTAAGCACAGATACGCAGTATTTT
J: TRBJ2-5; size: NA; V: TRBV2; D: NA; CDR3: CASSISGTQYF; DNA: TGTGCCAGCAGTATCTCCGGGACCCAGTACTTC
J: TRBJ2-1; size: NA; V: TRBV5-1; D: TRBD1; CDR3: CASSPRDSYYNEQFF; DNA: TGCGCCAGCAGCCCACGGGACAGCTATTACAATGAGCAGTTCTTC
J: TRBJ2-3; size: NA; V: TRBV7-6; D: NA; CDR3: CASGAASTDTQYF; DNA: TGTGCCAGCGGGGCTGCTAGCACAGATACGCAGTATTTT
J: TRBJ2-1; size: NA; V: TRBV11-2; D: TRBD2; CDR3: CASSLDPAGSYNEQFF; DNA: TGTGCCAGCAGCTTAGACCCAGCGGGGTCGTACAATGAGCAGTTCTTC
J: TRBJ2-1; size: NA; V: TRBV5-1; D: TRBD2; CDR3: CASSLLGLAVNEQFF; DNA: TGCGCCAGCAGCTTGTTAGGACTAGCGGTAAATGAGCAGTTCTTC
J: TRBJ1-2; size: NA; V: TRBV19; D: NA; CDR3: CASIESLDYGYTF; DNA: TGTGCCAGTATTGAGTCGTTGGACTATGGCTACACCTTC
J: TRBJ2-5; size: NA; V: TRBV7-9; D: TRBD2; CDR3: CASSLPLAGLYQETQYF; DNA: TGTGCCAGCAGCTTACCACTAGCGGGGTTGTACCAAGAGACCCAGTACTTC